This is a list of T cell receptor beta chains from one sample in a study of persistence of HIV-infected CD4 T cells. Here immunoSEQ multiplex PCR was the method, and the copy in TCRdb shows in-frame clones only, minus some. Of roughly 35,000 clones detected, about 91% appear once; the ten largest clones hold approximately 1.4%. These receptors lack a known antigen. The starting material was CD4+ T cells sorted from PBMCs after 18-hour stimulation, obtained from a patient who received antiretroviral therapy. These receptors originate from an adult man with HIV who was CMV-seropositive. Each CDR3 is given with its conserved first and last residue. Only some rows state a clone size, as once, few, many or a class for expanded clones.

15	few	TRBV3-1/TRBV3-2	CASSPRTIRNTEAFF
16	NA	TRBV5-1	CASRVVRTANTGELFF
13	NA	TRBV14	CASSHGGGNIQYF
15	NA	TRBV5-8	CASSSRQGRTGELFF
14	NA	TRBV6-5	CASSPTGKGKPQHF
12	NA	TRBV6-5	CASDRLNTEAFF
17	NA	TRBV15	CATSRVVLGVHNSPLHF
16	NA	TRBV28	CASSSSGTSGFGEQFF
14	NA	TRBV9	CASSADSRINIQYF
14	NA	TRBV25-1	CASSEHTGVGGYTF
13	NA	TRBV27	CASSSRISYEQYF
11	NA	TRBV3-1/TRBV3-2	CASSRKDEQYF
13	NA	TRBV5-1	CASSLTGSYGYTF
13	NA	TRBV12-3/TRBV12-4	CASTPRSLDTQYF
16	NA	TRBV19	CASRLSASGRSYEQYF
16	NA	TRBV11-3	CAVSGYGGGSYNEQFF
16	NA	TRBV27	CASSLSRMAGSTEAFF
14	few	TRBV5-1	CASSVRTVSYEQYF
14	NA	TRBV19	CASSIGRGEYGYTF
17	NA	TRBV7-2	CASSLGSGGRRTDTQYF
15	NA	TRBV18	CASSPPGAGFDEQYF
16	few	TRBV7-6	CASSLFGQGAGGELFF
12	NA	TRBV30	CAWRPDRAEAFF
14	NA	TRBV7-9	CASSLGAQGETQYF
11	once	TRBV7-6	CASSLDLEQFF
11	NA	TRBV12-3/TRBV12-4	CASRRTFEAFF
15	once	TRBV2	CASSFSGGRGDTIYF
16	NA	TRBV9	CASSVDQQETNTEAFF
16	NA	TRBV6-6	CASSSGLATNTGELFF
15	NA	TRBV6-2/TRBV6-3	CASSWGQTPSYEQYF
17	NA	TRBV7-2	CASSPRQGGTGYTEAFF
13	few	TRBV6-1	CASSEPGRARAFF
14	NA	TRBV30	CAWSGKGSGNTIYF
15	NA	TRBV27	CASSFWRSGQETQYF
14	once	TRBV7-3	CASSLGQGADTQYF
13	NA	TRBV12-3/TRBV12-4	CASSRRDFYTQYF
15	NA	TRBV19	CASSIPDRQVGEQYF
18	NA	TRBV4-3	CASSQDTSRKSSYNEQFF
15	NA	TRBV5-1	CASSPRPGQGSEAFF
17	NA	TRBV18	CASSPNPGTALNYGYTF
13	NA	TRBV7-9	CASSLQGDQPQHF
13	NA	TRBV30	CASQEGRDSGYTF
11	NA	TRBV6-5	CASKQFYGYTF
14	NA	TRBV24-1	CATSDQGVTDTQYF
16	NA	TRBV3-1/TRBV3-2	CASSQDTAGGLREQFF
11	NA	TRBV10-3	CAISERDEQYF
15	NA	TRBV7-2	CASSLGPFTAYEQYF
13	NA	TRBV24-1	CATSTSGRDTQYF
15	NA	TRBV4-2	CASSQDQAGKNEQFF
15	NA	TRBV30	CAWSVQRPRGNIQYF
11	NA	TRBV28	CASNLFGSYTF
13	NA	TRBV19	CASRATGDGEAFF
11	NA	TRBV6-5	CASIKSDVLTF
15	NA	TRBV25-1	CASSESSGNTDTQYF
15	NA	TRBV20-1	CSASTFRGFSYEQYF
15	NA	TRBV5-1	CASSSTSGSAYEQYF
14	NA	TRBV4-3	CASSQDHLYREAFF